The 30 T cell receptor beta chains given below trace back to one sample, sequenced in a study of glioma-infiltrating T cells after dendritic cell vaccination. Using immunoSEQ multiplex PCR, the repertoire was profiled, and TCRdb retains in-frame clones only, with some absent. Of around 100,000 clones listed, roughly 76% are singletons. This specimen consisted of blood, obtained before dendritic cell vaccination. These TCRs come from a human donor with glioblastoma.

The chain uses TRBV2 and TRBJ2-7; the D is unclear. V lost 4 bases, J lost 3 bases, and 16 bases lay in between. The CDR3 spans 15 residues. Looked up from germline, CDR1 is SNHLY and CDR2 is FYNNEI. The DNA of the CDR3 is TGTGCCAGCAGTGGTTTCACAGCCCCAAACTACGAGCAGTACTTC. It specifies CASSGFTAPNYEQYF.

The chain employs TRBV7-6 and TRBJ1-2, with 7 nucleotides matching TRBD1. V gave up 5 bases and J gave up 6 bases; unmatched junction bases: 9. This CDR3 spans 14 amino acids. Germline loops: CDR1 SGHVS, CDR2 FNYEAQ. The CDR3 spells CASSPGTASNGYTF. In DNA form, the CDR3 reads TGTGCCAGCAGCCCGGGGACAGCCTCGAATGGCTACACCTTC.

The V gene is TRBV5-4, the J gene TRBJ2-1; 15 positions match TRBD2. V lost 4 bases to trimming and J lost 9 bases; unmatched junction nucleotides: 8. In germline, CDR1 is SGHNT, CDR2 YYREEE (reference sequence). The CDR3 totals 16 residues. The CDR3 is CASSQGLAGGTGEQFF. The CDR3 nucleotides are TGTGCCAGCAGCCAGGGACTAGCGGGGGGTACCGGTGAGCAGTTCTTC.

This rearrangement joins TRBV7-9 to TRBJ2-1; 14 bases match TRBD2. V lost 6 bases, J lost 10 bases, and 14 bases stayed unmatched. Looked up from germline, CDR1 is SEHNR and CDR2 is FQNEAQ (reference sequence). The CDR3 has 17 amino acids. The CDR3 DNA reads as TGTGCCAGCAGTCACTCGCCGGGACTAGCGGGGGTAAAAGAGCAGTTCTTC. Translation: CASSHSPGLAGVKEQFF. The full variable domain, with the rest looked up from reference TRBV7-9 and TRBJ2-1, is DTGVSQNPRHKITKRGQNVTFRCDPISEHNRLYWYRQTLGQGPEFLTYFQNEAQLEKSRLLSDRFSAERPKGSFSTLEIQRTEQGDSAMYLCASSHSPGLAGVKEQFFGPGTRLTVL.

The chain links TRBV6-1 to TRBJ2-7; 14 bases agree with TRBD2. With 6 bases clipped from V and 2 bases from J, the junction kept 3 bases outside the gene matches. The CDR3 sequence is 15 residues long. Germline CDR1 MNHNS, CDR2 SASEGT. The DNA of the CDR3 is TGTGCCAGCAGCCTGACTAGCGGGGGGGCCTACGAGCAGTACTTC. Translated: CASSLTSGGAYEQYF.

This chain links TRBV2 with TRBJ2-1; D not resolved. CDR3 length: 15 amino acids. In germline, CDR1 is SNHLY, CDR2 FYNNEI. With 0 bases removed from V and 4 bases from J, the gap between germline ends came to 10 bases. The CDR3 spells CASSEAPSSYNEQFF. The CDR3 DNA sequence: TGTGCCAGCAGTGAAGCGCCTTCGAGTTACAATGAGCAGTTCTTC.

This rearrangement joins TRBV4-3 to TRBJ1-4, with 9 bases fitting TRBD1. Looked up from germline, CDR1 is LGHNA and CDR2 is YSLEER. The CDR3 spans 15 residues. Losses at the gene ends were 4 bases for V and 8 bases for J; bases not matched to a gene: 8. The CDR3 region has the DNA TGCGCCAGCAGCCCAAGGGACAGGGTGGGGGAAAAACTGTTTTTT. This sequence encodes CASSPRDRVGEKLFF.

V gene TRBV2 combines with J gene TRBJ1-4; 8 positions agree with TRBD1. This CDR3 is 16 amino acids long. V shed 5 bases, J shed 10 bases, and the junction held 15 bases outside the gene matches. Germline-derived CDR1 and CDR2 are SNHLY and FYNNEI. The CDR3: CASSLRQGAVVGKLFF. DNA for the CDR3: TGTGCCAGCAGTCTCCGTCAGGGGGCGGTTGTGGGAAAACTGTTTTTT.

The J gene is TRBJ1-4, the V gene TRBV7-9; 7 bases match TRBD1. Germline lookup yields CDR1 SEHNR and CDR2 FQNEAQ (reference sequence). The CDR3 is 16 residues long. V shed 2 bases, J shed 12 bases, and the junction held 15 bases outside the gene matches. CDR3 region: CASSLLPSTGLGELFF. Here the CDR3 DNA reads TGTGCCAGCAGCTTACTCCCCTCGACAGGGCTGGGAGAACTGTTTTTT.

The chain links TRBV19 to TRBJ2-2; D is unclear. This CDR3 comprises 14 residues. V gave up 7 bases and J gave up 2 bases, with 11 bases separating them. CDR1 LNHDA and CDR2 SQIVND come from the germline V gene (reference sequence). CDR3 DNA sequence: TGTGCCAGTACGGCCACGACAAACACCGGGGAGCTGTTTTTT. As protein: CASTATTNTGELFF.

The rearrangement uses TRBV6-6 and TRBJ2-7, with D possibly being TRBD2 (5 bases). The V and J ends lost 3 bases and 6 bases respectively, with 15 bases between them. CDR3 length equals 14 residues. In germline, CDR1 is MNHNY, CDR2 SVGAGI (reference sequence). In nucleotides, the CDR3 is TGTGCCAGCAGTTATGATGTCGGGAAAGGCGAGCAGTACTTC. Its protein is CASSYDVGKGEQYF.

This chain uses TRBV6-1 with TRBJ1-1; D remains ambiguous. Deletions cut 3 bases from V and 0 bases from J, with 8 bases between. Per germline, CDR1 MNHNS and CDR2 SASEGT. This CDR3 is 14 amino acids long. The CDR3: CASSDWLMNTEAFF. In nucleotides, the CDR3 is TGTGCCAGCAGTGACTGGCTCATGAACACTGAAGCTTTCTTT.

The CDR3: CASSPSQGISGYTF. CDR3 nucleotides: TGCGCCAGCAGCCCCAGCCAGGGGATATCTGGCTACACCTTC. The genes are TRBV4-1 and TRBJ1-2; weak D call: TRBD1 (6 bases). V dropped 4 bases and J dropped 7 bases, with 16 bases sitting between them. The CDR3 consists of 14 residues. Germline V gene data show CDR1 as MGHRA and CDR2 as YSYEKL.

The chain recombines TRBV5-4 with TRBJ2-7; TRBD2 matches 7 bases. Trimming removed 4 bases from V and 0 bases from J; junction bases left unmatched: 10. In germline, CDR1 is SGHNT, CDR2 YYREEE (reference sequence). The CDR3 covers 16 residues. CDR3 in DNA: TGTGCCAGCAGCCCGGGGAGGGCCTTTAGCTCCTACGAGCAGTACTTC. It yields the protein CASSPGRAFSSYEQYF. Drawing the rest from reference TRBV5-4 and TRBJ2-7, the complete variable domain is ETGVTQSPTHLIKTRGQQVTLRCSSQSGHNTVSWYQQALGQGPQFIFQYYREEENGRGNFPPRFSGLQFPNYSSELNVNALELDDSALYLCASSPGRAFSSYEQYFGPGTRLTVT.

This clone was counted a few times. The rearrangement links TRBV30 to TRBJ2-7; 7 bases fit TRBD1. Germline loops: CDR1 GTSNPN, CDR2 SVGIG (reference sequence). The CDR3 has 16 amino acids. V shed 3 bases and J 0 bases; nucleotides not matched to a gene: 11. The CDR3 spells CAWRFGSGTVSYEQYF. The CDR3 coding sequence is TGTGCCTGGAGATTTGGGTCCGGGACAGTCTCCTACGAGCAGTACTTC.

The chain couples TRBV19 to TRBJ2-3, with 12 bases identical to TRBD2. V lost 6 bases to trimming and J lost 0 bases; unmatched junction nucleotides: 16. Per the germline V gene, CDR1 is LNHDA and CDR2 is SQIVND (reference sequence). The CDR3 totals 20 residues. The DNA of the CDR3 is TGTGCCAGTAGCCCAACCCGACTAGCGGGGGTCTCTTCTAGCACAGATACGCAGTATTTT. It translates to CASSPTRLAGVSSSTDTQYF.

This clone was observed a few times. The chain is built from TRBV18 and TRBJ1-1; no reliable D call. Germline V gene sequence: CDR1 KGHSH, CDR2 LQKENI. The CDR3 has 16 amino acids. V was trimmed by 1 base and J by 1 base, leaving 13 bases between them. CDR3 region: CASSPLSGSGNTEAFF. CDR3 in DNA: TGTGCCAGCTCACCACTTTCGGGTAGTGGGAACACTGAAGCTTTCTTT.

V gene TRBV19 combines with J gene TRBJ1-1; no definite D call. The V end was cut by 4 bases, the J end by 2 bases, with 11 bases between. Germline CDR1 LNHDA, CDR2 SQIVND (reference sequence). This CDR3 region has 14 residues. The CDR3 nucleotides are TGTGCCAGTAGTAAGACAAGCCAAAACACTGAAGCTTTCTTT. Its protein is CASSKTSQNTEAFF.

This chain connects TRBV7-3 to TRBJ2-2; 8 nucleotides line up with TRBD2. CDR3 size: 14 residues. Germline V lookup: CDR1 SGHTA, CDR2 FQGTGA. Trimming removed 8 bases from V and 3 bases from J; junction bases left unmatched: 5. In DNA form, the CDR3 reads TGTGCCAGCGCCGTCGGGGGGGACACCGGGGAGCTGTTTTTT. Translation gives CASAVGGDTGELFF.

The chain is built from TRBV5-1 and TRBJ1-2; D is ambiguous. The germline V gene encodes CDR1 SGHRS and CDR2 YFSETQ. Trimming took 0 bases from V and 1 from J, leaving 10 bases between them. CDR3 length: 15 amino acids. CDR3 coding DNA: TGCGCCAGCAGCTTGGAGGGAGTCCGTAACTATGGCTACACCTTC. Amino acid sequence: CASSLEGVRNYGYTF.

The J gene is TRBJ2-2, the V gene TRBV10-1; tentative D call: TRBD2 (6 bases). Between the trimmed V and J ends, which lost 6 bases and 5 bases, there was a span of 22 bases. CDR3 length equals 17 residues. Germline V lookup: CDR1 WNHNN, CDR2 SYGVQD (reference sequence). CDR3 region: CASSSGYSGVGTGELFF. CDR3 bases: TGCGCCAGCAGCAGTGGGTATTCGGGGGTCGGAACCGGGGAGCTGTTTTTT.

The chain couples TRBV6-5 to TRBJ1-2; 7 bases match TRBD1. J was trimmed by 3 bases and V by 6 bases; bases with no gene match: 7. The CDR3 is 14 residues long. CDR1 and CDR2 from the germline V gene are MNHEY and SVGAGI. The CDR3 region is CASSRTGSHYGYTF. Written as DNA, the CDR3 is TGTGCCAGCAGCCGGACAGGATCCCACTATGGCTACACCTTC.

This chain uses TRBV18 with TRBJ1-3; D is unclear. The CDR3 has 17 residues. Per the germline V gene, CDR1 is KGHSH and CDR2 is LQKENI. The V and J ends lost 2 bases and 0 bases respectively, with 14 bases between them. The CDR3 region has the DNA TGTGCCAGCTCACCATGGCAGCGTGAGAGCTCTGGAAACACCATATATTTT. Protein sequence: CASSPWQRESSGNTIYF.

This rearrangement joins TRBV6-5 to TRBJ1-2; 7 bases align to TRBD1. The V gene's germline CDR1 is MNHEY and CDR2 SVGAGI. The CDR3 consists of 12 residues. Losses at the gene ends were 10 bases for V and 7 bases for J; bases not matched to a gene: 9. For the CDR3, the DNA is TGTGCCACCCAGACAGGGTCGAGTGGCTACACCTTC. Encoded protein: CATQTGSSGYTF.

The chain has TRBV25-1 and TRBJ2-3, with 8 bases that match TRBD2. V was pared by 8 bases and J by 5 bases, with 9 bases of the junction left unmatched. The CDR3 extends over 14 amino acids. CDR1 and CDR2 from the germline V gene are MGHDK and SYGVNS. The CDR3 bases are TGTGCCAGCGGCAAAGCGGGGGCGGTAGATACGCAGTATTTT. Its protein is CASGKAGAVDTQYF. The full variable domain, completed using reference TRBV25-1 and TRBJ2-3, is EADIYQTPRYLVIGTGKKITLECSQTMGHDKMYWYQQDPGMELHLIHYSYGVNSTEKGDLSSESTVSRIRTEHFPLTLESARPSHTSQYLCASGKAGAVDTQYFGPGTRLTVL.

The chain recombines TRBV29-1 with TRBJ2-5; TRBD1 agrees at 7 bases. CDR1 is SQVTM and CDR2 is ANQGSEA in the germline V gene. Losses at the gene ends were 0 bases for V and 5 bases for J; bases not matched to a gene: 9. CDR3 length: 15 amino acids. Here the CDR3 DNA reads TGCAGCGTTGAAGAATCGACAGGGATAGGGGAGACCCAGTACTTC. This encodes CSVEESTGIGETQYF. The full variable domain, in which reference TRBV29-1 and TRBJ2-5 provide the parts outside the CDR3, is SAVISQKPSRDICQRGTSLTIQCQVDSQVTMMFWYRQQPGQSLTLIATANQGSEATYESGFVIDKFPISRPNLTFSTLTVSNMSPEDSSIYLCSVEESTGIGETQYFGPGTRLLVL.

This chain connects TRBV30 to TRBJ1-5; 7 nucleotides line up with TRBD1. J gave up 1 base and V 2 bases, and 2 bases lay outside the gene matches. The CDR3 spans 14 residues. The germline V gene encodes CDR1 GTSNPN and CDR2 SVGIG (reference sequence). The CDR3 region is CAWSPGQSNQPQHF. The CDR3 nucleotides read TGTGCCTGGAGTCCGGGACAGAGCAATCAGCCCCAGCATTTT.

This rearrangement joins TRBV10-3 to TRBJ1-4, with 7 nucleotides matching TRBD1. The V segment lost 4 bases and the J segment 4 bases; nucleotides outside the gene matches: 9. The CDR3 has 16 residues. Germline V CDR1 and CDR2: ENHRY, SYGVKD. DNA of the CDR3: TGTGCCATCAGTGCAACAGGGGAGTTGGGTAATGAAAAACTGTTTTTT. It encodes CAISATGELGNEKLFF.

V gene TRBV30 combines with J gene TRBJ2-3; 7 positions match TRBD2. CDR1 GTSNPN and CDR2 SVGIG come from the germline V gene (reference sequence). The CDR3 has 15 residues. After removal of 0 bases from V and 0 bases from J, the junction contained 3 bases not matched to a gene. The CDR3 loop reads CAWSVLGRSTDTQYF. In DNA, the CDR3 is TGTGCCTGGAGTGTACTCGGGAGGAGCACAGATACGCAGTATTTT. Complete variable domain (other parts from reference TRBV30 and TRBJ2-3): SQTIHQWPATLVQPVGSPLSLECTVEGTSNPNLYWYRQAAGRGLQLLFYSVGIGQISSEVPQNLSASRPQDRQFILSSKKLLLSDSGFYLCAWSVLGRSTDTQYFGPGTRLTVL.

V gene TRBV9 combines with J gene TRBJ2-7; possibly TRBD1 for D (5 bases). V lost 3 bases and J lost 7, with 17 bases in between. The CDR3 has 14 amino acids. CDR1 is SGDLS and CDR2 is YYNGEE in the germline V gene. CDR3: CASSARVGATEQYF. In DNA form, the CDR3 reads TGTGCCAGCAGCGCCAGGGTTGGGGCTACGGAGCAGTACTTC.